This T cell receptor beta chain was recovered during a study of T cell responses to AZD1222 COVID-19 vaccine. Generated by immunoSEQ multiplex PCR, the TCRdb table keeps only in-frame clones and is missing some. The sample consists of fewer than 120,000 clones, 70% to 90% of them appearing once. This material consisted of peripheral blood, taken 28 days after the second AZD1222 dose. The sequence came from an adult who received the AZD1222 COVID-19 vaccine.

The CDR3, as DNA: TGTGCCAGCAGCCGCCCGGGGGGCGGGGGATCCGGTGAGCAGTTCTTC. Its translation: CASSRPGGGGSGEQFF. This chain links TRBV7-9 with TRBJ2-1; tentatively, D is TRBD2 (7 bases). The CDR3 spans 16 residues. Trimming removed 5 bases at V and 9 bases at J, with 23 bases between. Germline V gives CDR1 SEHNR, CDR2 FQNEAQ (reference sequence).